These T cell receptor beta chains were read from a single sample in a study of T cell repertoires in cytomegalovirus infection. TCRdb called the reads again in MiXCR, with one record for every CDR3 protein. This table has 80,000 to 130,000 distinct CDR3 sequences, 20% to 30% appearing once. The sequencing input was CD8+ T cells from PBMCs. The receptors derive from a human donor in good health (CMV status not recorded). Some clones in this sample may be carry-over from other donors' samples. Both conserved end residues are part of each CDR3.

CDR3 protein	V gene	J gene
CASSLRERFEKLFF	TRBV28	TRBJ1-4
CASSLVAGHYNEQFF	TRBV5-1	TRBJ2-1
CATDRAVGGTEAFF	TRBV19	TRBJ1-1
CASSLEHDPPGYGYTF	TRBV12-3/TRBV12-4	TRBJ1-2
CASSTRSRQSYEQYF	TRBV6-2/TRBV6-3	TRBJ2-7
CASLIGGTDTQYF	TRBV12-3/TRBV12-4	TRBJ2-3
CSARDSGLAANEQFF	TRBV20-1	TRBJ2-1
CASRTLLGNGTEAFF	TRBV28	TRBJ1-1
CASSLGERSDTDTQYF	TRBV12-3/TRBV12-4	TRBJ2-3
CASSQEGLQPQHF	TRBV4-1	TRBJ1-5
CSVRTGASTDTQYF	TRBV29-1	TRBJ2-3
CAWTGLAGTYNEQFF	TRBV30	TRBJ2-1
CASTPLYDPGNTIYF	TRBV11-2	TRBJ1-3
CASARQAYEQYF	TRBV13	TRBJ2-7
CASSDPDSPSSLYGYTF	TRBV12-3/TRBV12-4	TRBJ1-2
CASSPTSGRQHNEQFF	TRBV18	TRBJ2-1
CASSPPTENTEAFF	TRBV7-9	TRBJ1-1
CASSPLDRGNQPQHF	TRBV6-2/TRBV6-3	TRBJ1-5
CASSFRQHTDTQYF	TRBV28	TRBJ2-3
CASLWRDEQFF	TRBV2	TRBJ2-1
CASSLNRLDAGPDTQYF	TRBV7-9	TRBJ2-3
CASSLAGPRGYTF	TRBV7-9	TRBJ1-2
CASSLLGTSGGAWNEQFF	TRBV28	TRBJ2-1
CSVEGRDRYTF	TRBV29-1	TRBJ1-2
CSFLRLIDGASGTSYEQYF	TRBV20-1	TRBJ2-7